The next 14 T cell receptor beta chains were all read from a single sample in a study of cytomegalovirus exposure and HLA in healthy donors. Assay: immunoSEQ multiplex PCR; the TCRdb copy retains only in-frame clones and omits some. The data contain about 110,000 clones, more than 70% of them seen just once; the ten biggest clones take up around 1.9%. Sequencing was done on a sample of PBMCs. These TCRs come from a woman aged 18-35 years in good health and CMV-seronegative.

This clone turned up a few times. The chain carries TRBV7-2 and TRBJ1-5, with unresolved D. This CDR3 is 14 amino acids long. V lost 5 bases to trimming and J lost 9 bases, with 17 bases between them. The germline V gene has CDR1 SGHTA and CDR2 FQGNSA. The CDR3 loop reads CASSNYKEVAPQHF. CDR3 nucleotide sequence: TGTGCCAGCAGCAATTATAAGGAGGTCGCGCCCCAGCATTTT.

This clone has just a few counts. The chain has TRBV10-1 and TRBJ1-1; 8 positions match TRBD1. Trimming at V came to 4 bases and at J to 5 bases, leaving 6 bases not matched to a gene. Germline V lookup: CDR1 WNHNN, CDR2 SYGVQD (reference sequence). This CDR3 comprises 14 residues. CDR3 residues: CASSAGGEWTEAFF. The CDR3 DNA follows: TGCGCCAGCAGTGCAGGGGGCGAATGGACTGAAGCTTTCTTT.

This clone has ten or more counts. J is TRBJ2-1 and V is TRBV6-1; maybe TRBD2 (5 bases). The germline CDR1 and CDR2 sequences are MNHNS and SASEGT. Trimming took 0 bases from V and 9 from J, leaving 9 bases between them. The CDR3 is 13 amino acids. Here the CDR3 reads CASSEAEVGEQFF. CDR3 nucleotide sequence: TGTGCCAGCAGTGAAGCGGAGGTTGGTGAGCAGTTCTTC.

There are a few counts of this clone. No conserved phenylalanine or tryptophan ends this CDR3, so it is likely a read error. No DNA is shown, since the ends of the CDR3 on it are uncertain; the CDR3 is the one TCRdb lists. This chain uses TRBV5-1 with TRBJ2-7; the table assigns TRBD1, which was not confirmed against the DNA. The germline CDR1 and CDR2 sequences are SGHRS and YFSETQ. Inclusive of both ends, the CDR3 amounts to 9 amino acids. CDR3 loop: CASSPATGH.

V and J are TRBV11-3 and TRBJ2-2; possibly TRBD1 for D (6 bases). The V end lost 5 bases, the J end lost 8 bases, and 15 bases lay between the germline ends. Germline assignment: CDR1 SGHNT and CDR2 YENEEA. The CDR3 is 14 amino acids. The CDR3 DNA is TGTGCCAGCAGCCCGGCCCCGACAGGAGGGGAGCTGTTTTTT. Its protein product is CASSPAPTGGELFF. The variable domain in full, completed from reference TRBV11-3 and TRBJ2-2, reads EAGVVQSPRYKIIEKKQPVAFWCNPISGHNTLYWYLQNLGQGPELLIRYENEEAVDDSQLPKDRFSAERLKGVDSTLKIQPAELGDSAVYLCASSPAPTGGELFFGEGSRLTVL.

The CDR3 protein is CASSRTGESAYEQYF. CDR3 nucleotides: TGTGCCAGCAGCCGGACAGGGGAAAGCGCCTACGAGCAGTACTTC. The chain is built from TRBV11-2 and TRBJ2-7; TRBD1 agrees at 9 bases. J lost 2 bases, V lost 5 bases, and 7 bases had no gene match. The CDR3 contains 15 residues. The germline V gene has CDR1 SGHAT and CDR2 FQNNGV. The variable domain in full, completed from reference TRBV11-2 and TRBJ2-7, reads EAGVAQSPRYKIIEKRQSVAFWCNPISGHATLYWYQQILGQGPKLLIQFQNNGVVDDSQLPKDRFSAERLKGVDSTLKIQPAKLEDSAVYLCASSRTGESAYEQYFGPGTRLTVT.

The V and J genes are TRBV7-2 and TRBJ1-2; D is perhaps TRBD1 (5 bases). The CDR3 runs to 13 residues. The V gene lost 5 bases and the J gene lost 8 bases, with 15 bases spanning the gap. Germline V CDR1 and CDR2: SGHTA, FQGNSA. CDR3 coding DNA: TGTGCCAGCAGCCCAGAGGAGGGGTTGGGCTACACCTTC. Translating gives CASSPEEGLGYTF.

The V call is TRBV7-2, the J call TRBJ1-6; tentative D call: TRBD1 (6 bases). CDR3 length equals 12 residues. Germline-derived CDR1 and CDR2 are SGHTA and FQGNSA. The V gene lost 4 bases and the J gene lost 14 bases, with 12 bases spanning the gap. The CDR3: CASSSDWDTLHF. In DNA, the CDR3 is TGTGCCAGCAGCTCGGACTGGGACACCCTCCACTTT.

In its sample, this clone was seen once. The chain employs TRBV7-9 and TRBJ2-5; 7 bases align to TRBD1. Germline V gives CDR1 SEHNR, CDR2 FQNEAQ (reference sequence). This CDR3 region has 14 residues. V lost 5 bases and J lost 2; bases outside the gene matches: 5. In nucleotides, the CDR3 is TGTGCCAGCAGCAGACAGGGTGGGCAAGAGACCCAGTACTTC. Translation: CASSRQGGQETQYF.

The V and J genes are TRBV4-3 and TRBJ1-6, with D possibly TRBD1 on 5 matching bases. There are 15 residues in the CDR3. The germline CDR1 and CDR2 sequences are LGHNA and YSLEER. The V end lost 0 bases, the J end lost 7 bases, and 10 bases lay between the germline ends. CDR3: CASSQDQGGNSPLHF. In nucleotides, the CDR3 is TGCGCCAGCAGCCAAGATCAGGGTGGGAATTCACCCCTCCACTTT.

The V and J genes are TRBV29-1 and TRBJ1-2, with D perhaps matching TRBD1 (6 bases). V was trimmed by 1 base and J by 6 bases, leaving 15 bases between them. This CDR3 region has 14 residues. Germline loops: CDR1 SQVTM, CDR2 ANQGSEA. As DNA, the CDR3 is TGCAGCGTTGAAGTGGGGAGACAGGTGGATGGCTACACCTTC. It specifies CSVEVGRQVDGYTF. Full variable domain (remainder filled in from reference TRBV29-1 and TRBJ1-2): SAVISQKPSRDICQRGTSLTIQCQVDSQVTMMFWYRQQPGQSLTLIATANQGSEATYESGFVIDKFPISRPNLTFSTLTVSNMSPEDSSIYLCSVEVGRQVDGYTFGSGTRLTVV.

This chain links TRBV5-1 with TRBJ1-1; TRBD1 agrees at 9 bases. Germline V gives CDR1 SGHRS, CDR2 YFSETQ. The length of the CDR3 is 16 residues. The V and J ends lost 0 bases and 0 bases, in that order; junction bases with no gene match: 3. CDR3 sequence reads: CASSLVTGGLNTEAFF. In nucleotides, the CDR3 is TGCGCCAGCAGCTTGGTGACAGGGGGACTGAACACTGAAGCTTTCTTT.

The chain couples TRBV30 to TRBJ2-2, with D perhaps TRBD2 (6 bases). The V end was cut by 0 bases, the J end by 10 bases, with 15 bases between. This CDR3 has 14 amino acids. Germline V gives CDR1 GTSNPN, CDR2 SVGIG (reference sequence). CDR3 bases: TGTGCCTGGAGTGTAGGGAGGCTACCCGAGGAGCTGTTTTTT. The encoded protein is CAWSVGRLPEELFF.

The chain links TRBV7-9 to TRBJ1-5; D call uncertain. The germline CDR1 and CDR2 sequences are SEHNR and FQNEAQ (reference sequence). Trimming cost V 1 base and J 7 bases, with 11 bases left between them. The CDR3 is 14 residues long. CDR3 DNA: TGTGCCAGCAGCTTAGGACATTCCTCCCAGCCCCAGCATTTT. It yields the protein CASSLGHSSQPQHF.